This T cell receptor (beta chain) comes out of a study of identical twins. TCRdb independently ran MiXCR on the 5' RACE reads; one entry per CDR3 protein. The sample lists 150,000 or so distinct CDR3 sequences, roughly 3.3% occurring once. The CDR3 sequence is 13 residues long. In its sample, this clonotype was seen a few times. The antigen is undetermined. This may be a read error: a much more frequent sequence differs by one nucleotide. Notes on the study in general: Abundant beta clonotypes from cord blood had fewer insertions, unlike memory repertoires, which showed none. Models underestimated out-of-frame TCR alpha sharing in monozygotic twins. Potential partial confounding of zero-insertion analyses by invariant MAIT and iNKT cells was noted.

The chain carries TRBV12-3 or TRBV12-4 and TRBJ2-7; 9 bases match TRBD1. The clonotype comes from a man between 18 and 35 years old in good health. Material: memory T cells sorted from blood. CDR3 in DNA: TGTGCCAGCAGACCACAGGGGGCCAACGAGCAGTGCTTC. Translating it yields CASRPQGANEQCF.